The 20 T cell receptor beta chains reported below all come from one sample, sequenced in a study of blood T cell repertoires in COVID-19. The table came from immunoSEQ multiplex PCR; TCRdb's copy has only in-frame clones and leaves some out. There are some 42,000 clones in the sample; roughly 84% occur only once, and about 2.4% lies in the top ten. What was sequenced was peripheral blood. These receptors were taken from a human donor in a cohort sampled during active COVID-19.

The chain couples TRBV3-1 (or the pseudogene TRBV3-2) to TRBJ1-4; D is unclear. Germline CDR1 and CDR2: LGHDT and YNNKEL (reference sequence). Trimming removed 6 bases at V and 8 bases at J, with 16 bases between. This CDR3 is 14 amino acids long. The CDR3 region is CASRQQVLSEKLFF. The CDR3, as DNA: TGTGCCAGCAGACAGCAGGTTTTGAGCGAAAAACTGTTTTTT.

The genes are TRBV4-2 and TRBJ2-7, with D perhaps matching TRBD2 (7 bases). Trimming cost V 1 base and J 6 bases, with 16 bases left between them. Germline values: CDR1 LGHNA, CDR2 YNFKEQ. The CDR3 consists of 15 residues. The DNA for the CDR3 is TGTGCCAGCAGCCAAGGAGGGGGGGCGGGGTTCGAGCAGTACTTC. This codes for CASSQGGGAGFEQYF.

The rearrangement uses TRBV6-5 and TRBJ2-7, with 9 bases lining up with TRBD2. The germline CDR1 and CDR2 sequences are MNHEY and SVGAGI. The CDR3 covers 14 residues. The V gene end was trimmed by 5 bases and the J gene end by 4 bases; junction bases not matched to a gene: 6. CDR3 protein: CASSRSGGGYEQYF. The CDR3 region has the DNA TGTGCCAGCAGTCGTAGCGGGGGTGGATACGAGCAGTACTTC.

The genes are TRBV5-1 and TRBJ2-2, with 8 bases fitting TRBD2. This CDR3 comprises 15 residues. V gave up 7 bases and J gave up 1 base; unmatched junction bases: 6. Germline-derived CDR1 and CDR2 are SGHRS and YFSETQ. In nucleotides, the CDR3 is TGCGCCAGCGCGCGGGGGGAAATGAACACCGGGGAGCTGTTTTTT. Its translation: CASARGEMNTGELFF. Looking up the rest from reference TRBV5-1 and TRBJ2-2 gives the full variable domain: KAGVTQTPRYLIKTRGQQVTLSCSPISGHRSVSWYQQTPGQGLQFLFEYFSETQRNKGNFPGRFSGRQFSNSRSEMNVSTLELGDSALYLCASARGEMNTGELFFGEGSRLTVL.

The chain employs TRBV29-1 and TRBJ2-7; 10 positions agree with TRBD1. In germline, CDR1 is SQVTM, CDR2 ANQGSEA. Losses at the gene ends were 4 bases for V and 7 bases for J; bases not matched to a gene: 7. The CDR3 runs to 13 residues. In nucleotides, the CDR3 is TGCAGCGTTGGGGGGACAGGGGCATGGGAGCAGTACTTC. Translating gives CSVGGTGAWEQYF.

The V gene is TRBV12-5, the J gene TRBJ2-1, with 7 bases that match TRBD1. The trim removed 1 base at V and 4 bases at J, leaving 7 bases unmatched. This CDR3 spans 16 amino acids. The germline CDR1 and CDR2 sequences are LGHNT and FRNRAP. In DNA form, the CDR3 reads TGTGCTAGTGGTTTGGCGACGGGACAGACTTACAATGAGCAGTTCTTC. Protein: CASGLATGQTYNEQFF.

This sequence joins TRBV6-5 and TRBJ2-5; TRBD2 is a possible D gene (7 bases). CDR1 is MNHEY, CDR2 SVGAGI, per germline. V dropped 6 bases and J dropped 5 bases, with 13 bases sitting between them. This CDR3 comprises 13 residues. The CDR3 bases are TGTGCCAGCAGACAGGGAGGGAGTGAGACCCAGTACTTC. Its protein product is CASRQGGSETQYF.

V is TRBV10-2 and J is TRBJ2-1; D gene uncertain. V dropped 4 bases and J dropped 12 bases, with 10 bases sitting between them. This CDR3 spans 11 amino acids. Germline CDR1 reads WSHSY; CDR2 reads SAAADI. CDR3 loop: CASSARTGQFF. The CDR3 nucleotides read TGCGCCAGCAGTGCCCGCACGGGGCAGTTCTTC.

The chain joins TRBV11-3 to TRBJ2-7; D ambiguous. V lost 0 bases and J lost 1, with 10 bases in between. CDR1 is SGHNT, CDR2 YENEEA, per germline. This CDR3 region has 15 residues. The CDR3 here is CASSLDALRSYEQYF. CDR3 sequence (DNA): TGTGCCAGCAGCTTAGATGCGCTCCGTTCCTACGAGCAGTACTTC.

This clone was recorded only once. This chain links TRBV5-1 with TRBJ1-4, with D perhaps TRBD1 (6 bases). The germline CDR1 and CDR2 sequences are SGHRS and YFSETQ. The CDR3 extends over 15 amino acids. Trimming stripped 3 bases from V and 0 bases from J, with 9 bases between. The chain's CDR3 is CASSSTGSTNEKLFF. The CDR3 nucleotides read TGCGCCAGCAGCTCCACAGGGTCAACTAATGAAAAACTGTTTTTT.

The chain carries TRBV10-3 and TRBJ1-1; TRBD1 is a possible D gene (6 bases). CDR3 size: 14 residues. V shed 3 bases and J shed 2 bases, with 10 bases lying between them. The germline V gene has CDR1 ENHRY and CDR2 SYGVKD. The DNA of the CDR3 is TGTGCCATCAGTGAACAGGGAGTCAACACTGAAGCTTTCTTT. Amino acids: CAISEQGVNTEAFF.

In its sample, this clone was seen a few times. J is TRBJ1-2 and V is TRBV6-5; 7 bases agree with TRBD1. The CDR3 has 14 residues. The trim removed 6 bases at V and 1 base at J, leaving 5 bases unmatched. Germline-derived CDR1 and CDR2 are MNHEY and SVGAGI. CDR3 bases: TGTGCCAGCAGCCGACAGGGTGTTAACTATGGCTACACCTTC. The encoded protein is CASSRQGVNYGYTF.

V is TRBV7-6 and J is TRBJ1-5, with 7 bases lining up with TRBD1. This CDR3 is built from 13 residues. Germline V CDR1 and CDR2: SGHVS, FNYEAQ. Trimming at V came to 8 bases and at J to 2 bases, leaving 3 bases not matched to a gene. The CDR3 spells CASGTGGNQPQHF. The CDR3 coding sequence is TGTGCCAGCGGTACAGGGGGCAATCAGCCCCAGCATTTT.

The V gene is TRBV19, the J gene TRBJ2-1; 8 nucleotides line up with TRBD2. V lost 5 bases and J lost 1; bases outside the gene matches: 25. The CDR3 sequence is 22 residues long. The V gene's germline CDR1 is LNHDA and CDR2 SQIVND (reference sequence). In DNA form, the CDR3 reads TGTGCCAGTAGTTCAACGACCAGGTTTCAGGTTTTCGCGGGGGGTTCCTACAATGAGCAGTTCTTC. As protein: CASSSTTRFQVFAGGSYNEQFF.

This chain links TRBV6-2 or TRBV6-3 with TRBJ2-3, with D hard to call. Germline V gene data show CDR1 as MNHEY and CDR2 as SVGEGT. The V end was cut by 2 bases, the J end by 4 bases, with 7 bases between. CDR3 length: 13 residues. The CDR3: CASSYAYPDTQYF. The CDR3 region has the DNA TGTGCCAGCAGTTACGCCTACCCAGATACGCAGTATTTT.

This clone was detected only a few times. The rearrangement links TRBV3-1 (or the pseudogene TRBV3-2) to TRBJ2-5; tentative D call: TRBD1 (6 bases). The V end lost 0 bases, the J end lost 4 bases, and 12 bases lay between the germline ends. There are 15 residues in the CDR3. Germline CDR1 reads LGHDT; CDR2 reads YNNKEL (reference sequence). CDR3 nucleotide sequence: TGTGCCAGCAGCCAAGATCTGGGGGCCAGAGAGACCCAGTACTTC. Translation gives CASSQDLGARETQYF.

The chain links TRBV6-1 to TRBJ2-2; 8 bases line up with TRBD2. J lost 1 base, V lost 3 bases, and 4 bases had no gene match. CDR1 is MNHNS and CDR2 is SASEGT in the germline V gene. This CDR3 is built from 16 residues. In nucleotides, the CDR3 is TGTGCCAGCAGTGATAGCGGGGTTCTGAACACCGGGGAGCTGTTTTTT. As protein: CASSDSGVLNTGELFF.

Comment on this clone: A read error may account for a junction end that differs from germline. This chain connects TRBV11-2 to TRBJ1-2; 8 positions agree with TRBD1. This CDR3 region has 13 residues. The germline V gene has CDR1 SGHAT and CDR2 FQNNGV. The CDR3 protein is CASSSTTGQGTFF. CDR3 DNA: TGTGCCAGCAGCTCCACAACCGGACAGGGTACCTTCTTC.

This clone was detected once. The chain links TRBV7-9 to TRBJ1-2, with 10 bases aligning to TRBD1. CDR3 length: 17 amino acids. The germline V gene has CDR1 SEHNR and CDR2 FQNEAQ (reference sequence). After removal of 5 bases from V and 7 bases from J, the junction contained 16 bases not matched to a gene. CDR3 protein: CASSRLGVGTGVFGYTF. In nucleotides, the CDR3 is TGTGCCAGCAGCCGACTGGGGGTCGGGACAGGGGTTTTTGGCTACACCTTC.

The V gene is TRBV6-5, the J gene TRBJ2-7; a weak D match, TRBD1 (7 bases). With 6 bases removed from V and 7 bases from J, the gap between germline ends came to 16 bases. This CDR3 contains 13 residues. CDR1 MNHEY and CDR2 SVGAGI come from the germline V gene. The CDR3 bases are TGTGCCAGCAGGGAGGGACAGAGGAGGGAGCAGTACTTC. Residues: CASREGQRREQYF.